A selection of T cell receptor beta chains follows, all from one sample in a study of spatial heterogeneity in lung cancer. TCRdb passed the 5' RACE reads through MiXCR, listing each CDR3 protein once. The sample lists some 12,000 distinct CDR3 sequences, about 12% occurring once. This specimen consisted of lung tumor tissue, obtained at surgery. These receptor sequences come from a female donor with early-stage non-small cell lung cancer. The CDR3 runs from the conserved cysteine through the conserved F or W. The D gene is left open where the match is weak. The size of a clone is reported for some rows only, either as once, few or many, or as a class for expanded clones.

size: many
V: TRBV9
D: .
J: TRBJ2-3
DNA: TGTGCCAGCAGCGTAGTCCTCACAGATACGCAGTATTTT
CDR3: CASSVVLTDTQYF

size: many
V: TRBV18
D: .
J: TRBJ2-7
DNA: TGTGCCAGTTATGCCTCGGACCGGTACGAGCAGTACTTC
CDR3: CASYASDRYEQYF

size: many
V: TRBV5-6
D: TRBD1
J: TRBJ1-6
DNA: TGTGCCAGCAGCTTGGGGACAGGAACCGGAGATTCACCCCTCCACTTT
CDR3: CASSLGTGTGDSPLHF

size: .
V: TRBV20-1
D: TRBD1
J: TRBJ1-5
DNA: TGCAGTGCCACCCCGGGACAGGGCTTTCAGCCCCAGCATTTT
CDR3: CSATPGQGFQPQHF

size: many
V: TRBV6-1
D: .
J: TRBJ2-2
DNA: TGTGCCAGCATGTGGGGCGCGGACACCGGGGAGCTGTTTTTT
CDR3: CASMWGADTGELFF

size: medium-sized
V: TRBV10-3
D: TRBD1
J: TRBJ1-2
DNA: TGTGCCATCAGTGAGTCGGGTACAGGGGTCGGCGGCTACACCTTC
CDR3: CAISESGTGVGGYTF

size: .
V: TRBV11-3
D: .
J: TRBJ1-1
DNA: TGTGCCAGCAGCTTAGCAGGGAGGAACACTGAAGCTTTCTTT
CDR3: CASSLAGRNTEAFF

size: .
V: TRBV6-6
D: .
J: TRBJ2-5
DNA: TGTGCCAGCAGTGAAAACAGGGAACCGGAGACCCAGTACTTC
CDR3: CASSENREPETQYF

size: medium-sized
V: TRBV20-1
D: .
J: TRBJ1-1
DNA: TGCAGTGCTAGAGATGGGAGGACTCCCTCGGGCAACACTGAAGCTTTCTTT
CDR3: CSARDGRTPSGNTEAFF

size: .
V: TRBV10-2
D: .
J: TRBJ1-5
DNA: TGCGCCAGCAGTGAAGGACCGAAGCCCCAGCATTTT
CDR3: CASSEGPKPQHF

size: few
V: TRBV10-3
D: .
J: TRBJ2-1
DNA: TGTGCCATCAGTGAGGGGGTACATGAGCAGTTCTTC
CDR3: CAISEGVHEQFF

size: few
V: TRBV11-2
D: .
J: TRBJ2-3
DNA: TGTGCCAGCAGCCCCCATAAGCCCTCAGATACGCAGTATTTT
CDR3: CASSPHKPSDTQYF

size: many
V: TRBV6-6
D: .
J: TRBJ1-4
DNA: TGTGCCAGCAGGCCACAGGGCCTACCTAATGAAAAACTGTTTTTT
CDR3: CASRPQGLPNEKLFF

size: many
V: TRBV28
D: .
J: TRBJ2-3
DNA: TGTGCCAGCAGTTATGCAGCGCCAAGCACAGATACGCAGTATTTT
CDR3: CASSYAAPSTDTQYF

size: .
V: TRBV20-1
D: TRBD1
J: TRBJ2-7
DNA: TGCAGTGCTAGAATCTCGGACAGGGGGTTTTCCTACGAGCAGTACTTC
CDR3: CSARISDRGFSYEQYF

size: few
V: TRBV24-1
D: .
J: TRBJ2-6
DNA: TGTGCCACCAGTGATGAGACAGGTTCCTACTCTGGGGCCAACGTCCTGACTTTC
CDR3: CATSDETGSYSGANVLTF

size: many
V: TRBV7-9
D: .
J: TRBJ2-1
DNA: TGTGCCAGCAGCCCGGACCATTCCTACAATGAGCAGTTCTTC
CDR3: CASSPDHSYNEQFF

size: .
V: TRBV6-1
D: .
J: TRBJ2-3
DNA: TGTGCCAGCAGTGCCCGGAGAGGGTCTAGCGAGAGCCCAGATACGCAGTATTTT
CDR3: CASSARRGSSESPDTQYF

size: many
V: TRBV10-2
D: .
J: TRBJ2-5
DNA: TGCGCCAGCAGTGTATGGGCTCAAGAGACCCAGTACTTC
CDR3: CASSVWAQETQYF

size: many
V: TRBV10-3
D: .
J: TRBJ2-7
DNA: TGTGCCATCAGTGAGTCGCGGACAGCTTACGAGCAGTACTTC
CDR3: CAISESRTAYEQYF

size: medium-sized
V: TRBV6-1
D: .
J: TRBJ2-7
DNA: TGTGCCAGCAGTGAGATCTTCGAGCAGTACTTC
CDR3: CASSEIFEQYF

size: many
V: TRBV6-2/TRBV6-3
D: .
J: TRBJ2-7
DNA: TGTGCCAGCAGTTACTCCACCAGCCACGTCCCCTACGAGCAGTACTTC
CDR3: CASSYSTSHVPYEQYF

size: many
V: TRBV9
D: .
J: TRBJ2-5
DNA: TGTGCCAGCAGCGTAGCGGGGATCGCGGAGACCCAGTACTTC
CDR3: CASSVAGIAETQYF

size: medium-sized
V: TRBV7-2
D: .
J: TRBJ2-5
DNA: TGTGCCAGCAGCTTAGACCACGCTGGGGAGACCCAGTACTTC
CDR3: CASSLDHAGETQYF

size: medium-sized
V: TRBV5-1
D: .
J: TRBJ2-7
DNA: TGCGCCAGCAGAATCGGGTACGAGCAGTACTTC
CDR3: CASRIGYEQYF

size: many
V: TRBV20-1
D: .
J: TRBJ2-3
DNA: TGCAGTGCTCGGGACTCATTGGCAGATACGCAGTATTTT
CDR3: CSARDSLADTQYF

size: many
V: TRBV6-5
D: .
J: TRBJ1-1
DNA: TGTGCCAGCAGATCAGGGTCGGTGGGCACTGAAGCTTTCTTT
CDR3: CASRSGSVGTEAFF

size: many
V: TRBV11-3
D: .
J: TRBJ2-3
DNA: TGTGCCAGCAGCTTAGTGGCTGATACGCAGTATTTT
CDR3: CASSLVADTQYF

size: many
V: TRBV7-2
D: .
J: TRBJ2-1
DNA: TGTGCCAGCAGCTTAGCGGGAGTCGTCTACAATGAGCAGTTCTTC
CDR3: CASSLAGVVYNEQFF

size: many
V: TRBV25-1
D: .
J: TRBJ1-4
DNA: TGTGCCAGCAGCCAGGTTACGGGCGTTGGGGAAAAACTGTTTTTT
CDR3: CASSQVTGVGEKLFF

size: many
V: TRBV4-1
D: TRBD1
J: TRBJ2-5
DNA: TGCGCCAGCAGCCAAACAGGGGGCTTCCAAGAGACCCAGTACTTC
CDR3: CASSQTGGFQETQYF

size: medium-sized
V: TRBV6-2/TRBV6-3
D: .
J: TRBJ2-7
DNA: TGTGCCAGCCTGGACTCCTACGAGCAGTACTTC
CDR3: CASLDSYEQYF

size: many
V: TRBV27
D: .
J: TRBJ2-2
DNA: TGTGCCAGCAGTTTAGTCGGGGTCATGAGTGGGGAGCTGTTTTTT
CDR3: CASSLVGVMSGELFF

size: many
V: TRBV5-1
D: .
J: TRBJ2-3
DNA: TGCGCCAGCAGCCACTACGCGGATGGCACAGATACGCAGTATTTT
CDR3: CASSHYADGTDTQYF

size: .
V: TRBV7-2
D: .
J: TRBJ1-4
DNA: TGTGCCAGCAGCTCCACGGGACAAGGGTTTGAAAAACTGTTTTTT
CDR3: CASSSTGQGFEKLFF

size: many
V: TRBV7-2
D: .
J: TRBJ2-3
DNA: TGTGCCAGCAGCGGGGGGGCGGGACAAATGACAGATACGCAGTATTTT
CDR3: CASSGGAGQMTDTQYF

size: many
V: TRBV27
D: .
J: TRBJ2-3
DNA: TGTGCCAGCAGTTTACGGAGTGGTAGCTACAGAGATACGCAGTATTTT
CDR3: CASSLRSGSYRDTQYF

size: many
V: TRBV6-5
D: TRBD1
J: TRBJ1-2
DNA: TGTGCCACCTCCCAGGGGGCTGACTATGGCTACACCTTC
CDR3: CATSQGADYGYTF

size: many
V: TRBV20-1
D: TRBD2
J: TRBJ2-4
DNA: TGCAGTGCTAGAGATGCTACTAGCGGGGGGAACTATGCCAAAAACATTCAGTACTTC
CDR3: CSARDATSGGNYAKNIQYF

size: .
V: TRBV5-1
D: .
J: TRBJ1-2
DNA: TGCGCCAGCAGCTTAGACAGCTATGGCTACACCTTC
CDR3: CASSLDSYGYTF

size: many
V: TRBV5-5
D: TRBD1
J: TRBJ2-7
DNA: TGTGCCAGCAGCTTGGGGCCCCCGGGACAGGGCTACGAGCAGTACTTC
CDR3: CASSLGPPGQGYEQYF

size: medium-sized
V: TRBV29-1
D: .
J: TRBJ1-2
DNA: TGCAGCGTGACCGATCTTCTCTATGGCTACACCTTC
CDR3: CSVTDLLYGYTF

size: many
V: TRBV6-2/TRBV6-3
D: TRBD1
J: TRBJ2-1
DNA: TGTGCCATAAACAGGGGGCCTAACAATGAGCAGTTCTTC
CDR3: CAINRGPNNEQFF

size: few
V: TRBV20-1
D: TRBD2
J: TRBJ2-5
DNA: TGCAGTGCTGCCCGACTAGCGGGGGGAGTGGAGACCCAGTACTTC
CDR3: CSAARLAGGVETQYF

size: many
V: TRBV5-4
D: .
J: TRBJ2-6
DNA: TGTGCCAGCAGCTTGGGGGAGGACAGGCCATACTCTGGGGCCAACGTCCTGACTTTC
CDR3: CASSLGEDRPYSGANVLTF

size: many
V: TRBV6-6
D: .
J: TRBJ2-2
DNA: TGTGCCAGCTCCACTGATACCGGGGGGGAGCTGTTTTTT
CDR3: CASSTDTGGELFF

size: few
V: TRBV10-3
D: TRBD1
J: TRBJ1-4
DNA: TGTGCCATCAGTGAGTATTTGGGACAGGCCTCCGAAAAACTGTTTTTT
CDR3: CAISEYLGQASEKLFF

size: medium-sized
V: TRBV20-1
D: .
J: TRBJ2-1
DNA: TGCAGTGCTAGAGATCCCGGGAATGAGCAGTTCTTC
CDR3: CSARDPGNEQFF

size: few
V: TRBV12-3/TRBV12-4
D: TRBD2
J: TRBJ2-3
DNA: TGTGCCAGCAGTCCGGGACTAGCGGGAGCAGATACGCAGTATTTT
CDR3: CASSPGLAGADTQYF

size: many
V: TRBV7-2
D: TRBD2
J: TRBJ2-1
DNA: TGTGCCAGCAGCCCCCGCGGGGGGGCGATTGTTGAGCAGTTCTTC
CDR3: CASSPRGGAIVEQFF

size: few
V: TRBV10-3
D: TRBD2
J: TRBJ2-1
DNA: TGTGCCATCAGGGGACTAGCGGGAGGGGGCTCCTACAATGAGCAGTTCTTC
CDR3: CAIRGLAGGGSYNEQFF

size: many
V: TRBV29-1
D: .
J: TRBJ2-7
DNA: TGCAGCGCTACCGACGCCGTCTACGAGCAGTACTTC
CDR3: CSATDAVYEQYF

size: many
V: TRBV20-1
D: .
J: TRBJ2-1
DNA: TGCAGTGCTATAACGTTCCTGAAACCTTACAATGAGCAGTTCTTC
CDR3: CSAITFLKPYNEQFF

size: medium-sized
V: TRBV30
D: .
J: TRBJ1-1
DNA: TGTGCCTGGAGGGGCTCGGTAGACACTGAAGCTTTCTTT
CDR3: CAWRGSVDTEAFF

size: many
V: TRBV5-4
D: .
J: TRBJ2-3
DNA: TGTGCCAGCAGCTTGGATAGCGGTACCACAGATACGCAGTATTTT
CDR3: CASSLDSGTTDTQYF

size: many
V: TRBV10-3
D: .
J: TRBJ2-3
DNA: TGTGCCATCAGTGAACAGGTTCCTAGCACAGATACGCAGTATTTT
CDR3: CAISEQVPSTDTQYF

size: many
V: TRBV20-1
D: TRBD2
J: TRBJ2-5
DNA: TGCAGTGCCCTAGCGGGAGGCTGGCAAGAGACCCAGTACTTC
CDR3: CSALAGGWQETQYF

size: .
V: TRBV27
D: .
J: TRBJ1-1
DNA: TGTGCCAGCAATGCCAGGGAGAACACTGAAGCTTTCTTT
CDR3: CASNARENTEAFF

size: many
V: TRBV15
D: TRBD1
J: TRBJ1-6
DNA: TGTGCCACCAGCAGAGGCGCCGGGACAGGGCGGAATTCACCCCTCCACTTT
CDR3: CATSRGAGTGRNSPLHF

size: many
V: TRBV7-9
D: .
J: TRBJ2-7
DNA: TGTGCCAGCTCGGCGGGGTACTACGAGCAGTACTTC
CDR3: CASSAGYYEQYF